These 27 T cell receptor beta chains share one sample of origin, sequenced in a study of OX40 agonist ivuxolimab in advanced cancers. Libraries were prepared by immunoSEQ multiplex PCR; TCRdb keeps only in-frame clonotypes and omits some of them. The table has about 110,000 clones, 80% to 95% seen once. Sequences were derived from CD4+ or CD8+ T cells sorted from blood, sampled in a trial of the OX40 agonist ivuxolimab. The receptors here all came from an adult with an advanced solid tumor such as melanoma, head and neck, liver or kidney cancer.

About this clone itself: Its ends do not fully match the called genes, so a read error is possible. V is TRBV29-1 and J is TRBJ1-1; a possible D gene is TRBD1 (5 bases). CDR1 is SQVTM, CDR2 ANQGSEA, per germline. This CDR3 has 13 amino acids. CDR3 in DNA: TGCAGCTTTGAGAGGGCAGGGCCGGGGGAAGCTTTCTTT. It yields the protein CSFERAGPGEAFF.

The chain uses TRBV7-9 and TRBJ1-2; possibly TRBD1 for D (5 bases). The V gene's germline CDR1 is SEHNR and CDR2 FQNEAQ (reference sequence). There are 13 residues in the CDR3. V gave up 0 bases and J gave up 6 bases, with 8 bases separating them. The CDR3 bases are TGTGCCAGCAGCTTAGCAGGGGTCCATGGCTACACCTTC. It specifies CASSLAGVHGYTF.

The J gene is TRBJ1-1, the V gene TRBV7-9; 11 bases fit TRBD1. Losses at the gene ends were 5 bases for V and 8 bases for J; bases not matched to a gene: 7. CDR1 is SEHNR and CDR2 is FQNEAQ in the germline V gene (reference sequence). The CDR3 runs 14 residues. The CDR3 loop reads CASSLSGTGGEAFF. The CDR3 bases are TGTGCCAGCAGCCTCTCAGGGACAGGGGGAGAAGCTTTCTTT. The entire variable domain, with the rest obtained from reference TRBV7-9 and TRBJ1-1, is as follows: DTGVSQNPRHKITKRGQNVTFRCDPISEHNRLYWYRQTLGQGPEFLTYFQNEAQLEKSRLLSDRFSAERPKGSFSTLEIQRTEQGDSAMYLCASSLSGTGGEAFFGQGTRLTVV.

J is TRBJ2-3 and V is TRBV7-9, with D perhaps matching TRBD2 (5 bases). With 4 bases removed from V and 1 base from J, the gap between germline ends came to 9 bases. CDR1 SEHNR and CDR2 FQNEAQ come from the germline V gene (reference sequence). The length of the CDR3 is 14 residues. DNA of the CDR3: TGTGCCAGCAGCTCCCGGGGAGGCACAGATACGCAGTATTTT. Amino acid sequence: CASSSRGGTDTQYF.

This clone was counted between two and nine times. The chain is built from TRBV11-2 and TRBJ1-2; 7 bases match TRBD1. CDR3 length: 13 amino acids. V lost 5 bases and J lost 7; bases outside the gene matches: 7. CDR1 SGHAT and CDR2 FQNNGV come from the germline V gene. The chain's CDR3 is CASSTTGFVGYTF. For the CDR3, the DNA is TGTGCCAGCAGCACGACAGGGTTTGTTGGCTACACCTTC.

V is TRBV6-1 and J is TRBJ1-2; D call uncertain. The germline V and J ends were trimmed by 2 bases and 3 bases, with 13 bases remaining between them. CDR3 size: 15 residues. From germline, CDR1 is MNHNS and CDR2 SASEGT. This CDR3 is CASSETVSPYYGYTF. The CDR3 DNA reads TGTGCCAGCAGTGAAACGGTCAGCCCCTACTATGGCTACACCTTC.

V gene TRBV4-2 combines with J gene TRBJ2-3; 11 nucleotides match TRBD2. V was pared by 0 bases and J by 4 bases, with 6 bases of the junction left unmatched. The CDR3 has 17 residues. Germline CDR1 reads LGHNA; CDR2 reads YNFKEQ. The CDR3 DNA reads as TGTGCCAGCAGCCAAGAAGTACTAGCGGGGGTTGCAGATACGCAGTATTTT. This gives the protein CASSQEVLAGVADTQYF.

This chain joins TRBV4-1 and TRBJ1-4; no clear D gene. The ends were cut back, 2 bases at V and 6 bases at J, with 4 bases in the middle. The CDR3 is 12 residues long. CDR1 and CDR2 from the germline V gene are MGHRA and YSYEKL. CDR3 sequence: CASSQIHEKLFF. The CDR3 nucleotides read TGCGCCAGCAGCCAAATCCATGAAAAACTGTTTTTT.

The chain uses TRBV11-2 and TRBJ1-1; unclear D gene. CDR3 length equals 14 residues. Germline CDR1 is SGHAT and CDR2 is FQNNGV. Between the trimmed V and J ends, which lost 2 bases and 1 base, there was a span of 8 bases. The CDR3 region is CASSLYAGNTEAFF. The CDR3 DNA follows: TGTGCCAGCAGCTTATATGCGGGGAACACTGAAGCTTTCTTT.

The V call is TRBV11-2, the J call TRBJ1-3; TRBD1 agrees at 10 bases. The CDR3 length is 16 residues. V was clipped by 3 bases and J by 3 bases; unmatched bases: 5. The germline V gene has CDR1 SGHAT and CDR2 FQNNGV. This CDR3 reads CASSLGQGLGGNTIYF. Written as DNA, the CDR3 is TGTGCCAGCAGCTTGGGACAGGGGTTGGGTGGAAACACCATATATTTT.

J is TRBJ1-4 and V is TRBV12-5, with D tentatively TRBD1 (5 bases). Germline V CDR1 and CDR2: LGHNT, FRNRAP. With 3 bases removed from V and 4 bases from J, the gap between germline ends came to 21 bases. The CDR3 length is 18 residues. CDR3 DNA: TGTGCTAGTGGTTTTTTCGGGGCCACAATGGGGGATAATGAAAAACTGTTTTTT. This sequence encodes CASGFFGATMGDNEKLFF.

The chain recombines TRBV5-6 with TRBJ2-6; a weak D match, TRBD2 (7 bases). Germline CDR1 reads SGHDT; CDR2 reads YYEEEE. The ends were cut back, 0 bases at V and 0 bases at J, with 13 bases in the middle. The CDR3 contains 18 residues. CDR3 sequence: CASSLDREGGSGANVLTF. In DNA, the CDR3 is TGTGCCAGCAGCTTGGACAGGGAGGGGGGCTCTGGGGCCAACGTCCTGACTTTC.

This rearrangement joins TRBV19 to TRBJ1-1; D not resolved. V shed 2 bases and J shed 1 base, with 5 bases lying between them. CDR1 is LNHDA and CDR2 is SQIVND in the germline V gene (reference sequence). The CDR3 has 13 amino acids. The CDR3 nucleotides read TGTGCCAGTAGTATATCCCGGAACACTGAAGCTTTCTTT. Encoded protein: CASSISRNTEAFF. Complete variable domain (other parts from reference TRBV19 and TRBJ1-1): DGGITQSPKYLFRKEGQNVTLSCEQNLNHDAMYWYRQDPGQGLRLIYYSQIVNDFQKGDIAEGYSVSREKKESFPLTVTSAQKNPTAFYLCASSISRNTEAFFGQGTRLTVV.

V gene TRBV18 combines with J gene TRBJ2-2; the D is unclear. CDR1 is KGHSH, CDR2 LQKENI, per germline. Trimming took off 3 bases at V and 4 bases at J, with 9 bases between the two ends. The CDR3 length is 14 residues. The CDR3 region has the DNA TGTGCCAGCTCACCCGCTTTGCGCACCGGGGAGCTGTTTTTT. This gives the protein CASSPALRTGELFF.

The J gene is TRBJ2-3, the V gene TRBV7-8; D might be TRBD2 (6 bases). Per germline, CDR1 SGHVS and CDR2 FQNEAQ. Trimming left V 5 bases short and J 1 base short, with 16 bases between. The CDR3 length is 16 residues. The CDR3 loop reads CASSRDRTIRTDTQYF. The CDR3 nucleotides are TGTGCCAGCAGCCGGGACCGGACTATACGCACAGATACGCAGTATTTT.

This chain uses TRBV5-1 with TRBJ1-1; TRBD1 might be the D (5 bases). Trimming cost V 5 bases and J 0 bases, with 11 bases left between them. CDR3 size: 14 residues. Per the germline V gene, CDR1 is SGHRS and CDR2 is YFSETQ. The CDR3 loop is CASRQRGLNTEAFF. CDR3 nucleotides: TGCGCCAGCAGGCAAAGGGGTTTGAACACTGAAGCTTTCTTT. Complete variable domain (other parts from reference TRBV5-1 and TRBJ1-1): KAGVTQTPRYLIKTRGQQVTLSCSPISGHRSVSWYQQTPGQGLQFLFEYFSETQRNKGNFPGRFSGRQFSNSRSEMNVSTLELGDSALYLCASRQRGLNTEAFFGQGTRLTVV.

The chain recombines TRBV5-1 with TRBJ1-6; no clear D gene. Germline assignment: CDR1 SGHRS and CDR2 YFSETQ. CDR3 length: 14 amino acids. V gave up 0 bases and J gave up 5 bases, with 6 bases separating them. CDR3 sequence reads: CASSLVMDNSPLHF. Written as DNA, the CDR3 is TGCGCCAGCAGCTTGGTTATGGATAATTCACCCCTCCACTTT.

The chain joins TRBV6-5 to TRBJ1-4; D uncertain. CDR1 and CDR2 (germline): MNHEY, SVGAGI. Between the trimmed V and J ends, which lost 0 bases and 8 bases, there was a span of 13 bases. There are 15 residues in the CDR3. The CDR3 DNA reads TGTGCCAGCAGTTACTCGGGAAGGGTAGACGAAAAACTGTTTTTT. The encoded protein is CASSYSGRVDEKLFF.

The V and J genes are TRBV9 and TRBJ2-5; D remains ambiguous. Germline CDR1 reads SGDLS; CDR2 reads YYNGEE. V was shortened by 1 base and J by 0 bases, with 1 base between the two germline ends. The CDR3 totals 12 residues. CDR3 loop: CASSVNQETQYF. In nucleotides, the CDR3 is TGTGCCAGCAGCGTAAACCAAGAGACCCAGTACTTC.

This chain connects TRBV11-2 to TRBJ1-2; D unclear. This CDR3 is 16 amino acids long. The germline V and J ends were trimmed by 5 bases and 3 bases, with 19 bases remaining between them. CDR1 and CDR2 (germline): SGHAT, FQNNGV. The CDR3 spells CASSGRRAERDYGYTF. Here the CDR3 DNA reads TGTGCCAGCAGCGGCAGGCGGGCGGAAAGAGACTATGGCTACACCTTC.

This sequence joins TRBV5-6 and TRBJ1-1; D is uncertain. CDR3 length: 13 residues. CDR1 is SGHDT, CDR2 YYEEEE, per germline. V lost 0 bases, J lost 6 bases, and 9 bases lay in between. The CDR3 loop is CASSLAGGPEAFF. Written as DNA, the CDR3 is TGTGCCAGCAGCTTGGCCGGAGGGCCTGAAGCTTTCTTT.

The V gene is TRBV19, the J gene TRBJ2-1, with 7 bases that match TRBD2. The CDR3 runs 16 residues. V lost 7 bases and J lost 3; bases outside the gene matches: 12. The germline CDR1 and CDR2 sequences are LNHDA and SQIVND (reference sequence). The CDR3 nucleotides read TGTGCCAGTACTCCTGGGGGGGGGTACCTCTACAATGAGCAGTTCTTC. It specifies CASTPGGGYLYNEQFF.

The chain joins TRBV4-1 to TRBJ1-1; TRBD1 might be the D (6 bases). V lost 0 bases, J lost 0 bases, and 8 bases lay in between. Germline V lookup: CDR1 MGHRA, CDR2 YSYEKL. This CDR3 spans 15 amino acids. The CDR3, as DNA: TGCGCCAGCAGCCAAGATGACAGGCTGAACACTGAAGCTTTCTTT. As protein: CASSQDDRLNTEAFF.

The chain uses TRBV18 and TRBJ1-4, with D perhaps TRBD1 (5 bases). The germline gives CDR1 KGHSH, CDR2 LQKENI. Trimming removed 6 bases from V and 6 bases from J, with 17 bases in between. There are 15 residues in the CDR3. In nucleotides, the CDR3 is TGTGCCAGCTCCCCGCTTTTCCAGGGTTATGAAAAACTGTTTTTT. This gives the protein CASSPLFQGYEKLFF.

J is TRBJ1-4 and V is TRBV18; unclear D gene. The CDR3 sequence is 15 residues long. V was shortened by 5 bases and J by 3 bases, with 13 bases between the two germline ends. Per the germline V gene, CDR1 is KGHSH and CDR2 is LQKENI. The CDR3 is CASSALGQPNEKLFF. The DNA of the CDR3 is TGTGCCAGCTCAGCCTTAGGGCAGCCTAATGAAAAACTGTTTTTT.

This chain links TRBV6-5 with TRBJ2-2, with TRBD1 matching 7 bases. V was pared by 6 bases and J by 6 bases, with 10 bases of the junction left unmatched. The length of the CDR3 is 15 residues. Per germline, CDR1 MNHEY and CDR2 SVGAGI. This chain's CDR3 is CASSNTGVLPGELFF. As DNA, the CDR3 is TGTGCCAGCAGCAACACAGGGGTTTTACCCGGGGAGCTGTTTTTT.

This sequence joins TRBV6-5 and TRBJ2-3, with 9 bases that match TRBD2. Germline CDR1 MNHEY, CDR2 SVGAGI. V gave up 3 bases and J gave up 2 bases; unmatched junction bases: 6. The CDR3 consists of 16 residues. CDR3 residues: CASSYLSGGPTDTQYF. CDR3 coding DNA: TGTGCCAGCAGTTATCTTAGCGGGGGACCCACAGATACGCAGTATTTT.